A single sample is the source of the 2 T cell receptor beta chains below, sequenced in a study of identifying expanded T cells in peripheral blood. Data came from immunoSEQ multiplex PCR; TCRdb stores just in-frame clones and leaves some out. The data show 95,000 to 100,000 clones, with 87% seen just once and about 18% held by the top ten. Sequencing used blood. These receptors originate from a person between 18 and 75 years old in good health.

The rearrangement uses TRBV7-2 and TRBJ2-5; 7 bases map to TRBD2. Germline CDR1 and CDR2: SGHTA and FQGNSA. Trimming cost V 2 bases and J 10 bases; bases outside gene matches: 10. CDR3 length: 14 residues. This CDR3 reads CASSLLPSGGGQYF. As DNA, the CDR3 is TGTGCCAGCAGCTTATTACCGTCTGGCGGGGGCCAGTACTTC.

This clone has only a few counts. The gene calls are TRBV6-5 and TRBJ2-7; 10 nucleotides align to TRBD1. This CDR3 contains 14 residues. Germline trimming cut 5 bases from V and 4 bases from J; bases unmatched to any gene: 5. Germline-derived CDR1 and CDR2 are MNHEY and SVGAGI. CDR3 nucleotides: TGTGCCAGCAGTGGGGGACAGGGGTGGTACGAGCAGTACTTC. This gives the protein CASSGGQGWYEQYF.